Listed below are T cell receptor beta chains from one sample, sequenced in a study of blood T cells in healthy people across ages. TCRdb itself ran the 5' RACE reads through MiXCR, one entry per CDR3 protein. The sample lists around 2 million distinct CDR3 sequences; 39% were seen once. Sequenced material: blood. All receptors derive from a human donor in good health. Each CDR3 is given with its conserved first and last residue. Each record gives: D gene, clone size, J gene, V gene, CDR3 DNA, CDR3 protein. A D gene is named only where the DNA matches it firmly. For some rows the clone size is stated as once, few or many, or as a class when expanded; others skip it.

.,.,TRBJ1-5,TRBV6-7,TGTGCCAGCATCCACCCAGAGGATCAGCCCCAGCATTTT,CASIHPEDQPQHF
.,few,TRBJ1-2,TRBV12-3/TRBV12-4,TGTGCCAGCAGTTTCCAGGGGCACTATGGCTACACCTTC,CASSFQGHYGYTF
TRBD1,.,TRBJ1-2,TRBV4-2,TGTGCCAGCAGCCAAGTAGGACAGGGGGACTATGGCTACACCTTC,CASSQVGQGDYGYTF
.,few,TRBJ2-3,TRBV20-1,TGCAGTGCTGGGGGTAGGGGGAGGAGCACAGATACGCAGTATTTT,CSAGGRGRSTDTQYF
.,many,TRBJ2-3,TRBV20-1,TGCAGTGCTAGAGACCTCGTGGGTAATACGCAGTATTTT,CSARDLVGNTQYF
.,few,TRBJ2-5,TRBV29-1,TGCAGCGTTGTAGAACAGGACGGGGAGACCCAGTACTTC,CSVVEQDGETQYF
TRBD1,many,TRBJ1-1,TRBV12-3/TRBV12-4,TGTGCCAGCAGTCCGAGACAGGGCGCAGCTTTCTTT,CASSPRQGAAFF
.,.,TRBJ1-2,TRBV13,TGTGCCAGCAGCCCTCAACGTGGAGCTTATGGCTACACCTTC,CASSPQRGAYGYTF
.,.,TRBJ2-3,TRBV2,TGTGCCAGCAGCACCGCTGGGGGTGGGGACACAGATACGCAGTATTTT,CASSTAGGGDTDTQYF
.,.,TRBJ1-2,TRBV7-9,TGTGCCAGCAGCTTAGAGTCAGCGGACGTCTATGGCTACACCTTC,CASSLESADVYGYTF
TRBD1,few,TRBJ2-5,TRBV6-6,TGTGCCAGCAGGCCTACAGGGGGCGCGGAGACCCAGTACTTC,CASRPTGGAETQYF
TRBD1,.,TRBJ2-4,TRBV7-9,TGTGCCAGCAGCTTAGGACAGGGCGTCAAAAACATTCAGTACTTC,CASSLGQGVKNIQYF
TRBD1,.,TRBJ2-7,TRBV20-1,TGCAGTACAACCGGGACAGGGTCCTACGAGCAGTACTTC,CSTTGTGSYEQYF
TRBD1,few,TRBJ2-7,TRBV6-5,TGTGCCAGCAGTTACCCGACAGGGCTTCTCAGCCCCTCCTACGAGCAGTACTTC,CASSYPTGLLSPSYEQYF
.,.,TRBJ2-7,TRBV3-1,TGTGCCAGCAGCCAAGGTCGGGCGGGGACCTACGAGCAGTACTTC,CASSQGRAGTYEQYF
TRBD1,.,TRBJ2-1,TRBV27,TGTGCCAGCAGTCCGCAATGGACAGGGCTGTCCTACAATGAGCAGTTCTTC,CASSPQWTGLSYNEQFF
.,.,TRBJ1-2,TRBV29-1,TGCAGCGTTGAGGTCCAAGGCTTGAACTATGGCTACACCTTC,CSVEVQGLNYGYTF
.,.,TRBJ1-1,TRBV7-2,TGTGCCAGCAGCCCAATGAGATACACTGAAGCTTTCTTT,CASSPMRYTEAFF
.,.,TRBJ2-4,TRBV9,TGTGCCAGCAGCGTAGCAGGGTCCGACAAAAACATTCAGTACTTC,CASSVAGSDKNIQYF
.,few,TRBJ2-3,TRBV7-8,TGTGCCAGCAGCTTAGGTGCCCACCGCTATCAGGATACGCAGTATTTT,CASSLGAHRYQDTQYF
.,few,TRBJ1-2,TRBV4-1,TGCGCCAGCAGCCAAAGAGAGTTATATGGCTACACCTTC,CASSQRELYGYTF
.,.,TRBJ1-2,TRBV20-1,TGCAGTGCTAGGGACAATATTAACTATGGCTACACCTTC,CSARDNINYGYTF
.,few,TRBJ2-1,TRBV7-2,TGTGCCAGCAGCTTAGTCGAGCTAAGCTCCTACAATGAGCAGTTCTTC,CASSLVELSSYNEQFF
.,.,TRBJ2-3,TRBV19,TGTGCCAGTAGAGATATAGTACAGGGACACTGGAGTCCCGCGCAGTATTTT,CASRDIVQGHWSPAQYF
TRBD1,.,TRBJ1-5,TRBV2,TGTGCCAGCAGCGGGGGACAGAACCCATGGAGCAATCAGCCCCAGCATTTT,CASSGGQNPWSNQPQHF
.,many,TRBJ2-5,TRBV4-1,TGCGCCAGCAGCCAAGACATAGAAGAGACCCAGTACTTC,CASSQDIEETQYF
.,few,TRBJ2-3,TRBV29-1,TGCAGCGGAAAATGGGTGGGCGGCACAGATACGCAGTATTTT,CSGKWVGGTDTQYF
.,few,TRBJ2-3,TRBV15,TGTGCCACCAGCAGAAACTTTAGAGATACGCAGTATTTT,CATSRNFRDTQYF
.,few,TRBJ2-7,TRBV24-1,TGTGCCACCAGTGATGTCGGGACCTTAACTAGCGAGCAGTACTTC,CATSDVGTLTSEQYF
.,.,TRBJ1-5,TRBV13,TGTGCCAGCAGTCGGGCGGCCCTCAGCAATCAGCCCCAGCATTTT,CASSRAALSNQPQHF
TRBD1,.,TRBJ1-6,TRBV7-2,TGTGCCAGCAGCCGGGACAGGGGCATTTCACCCCTCCACTTT,CASSRDRGISPLHF
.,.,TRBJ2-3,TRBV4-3,TGCGCCAGCAGCCAAGAACACCTCGCAGATACGCAGTATTTT,CASSQEHLADTQYF
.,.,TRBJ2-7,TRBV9,TGTGCCAGCAGCGTAGGTGGAGACCCCCACGAGCAGTACTTC,CASSVGGDPHEQYF
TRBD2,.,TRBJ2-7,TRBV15,TGTGCCACCAGCCCCCTAGAGGCGGGGGGGGACGAGCAGTACTTC,CATSPLEAGGDEQYF
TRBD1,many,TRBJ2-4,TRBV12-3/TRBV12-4,TGTGCCAGCAGTTCGACAGGGGTTGGAGAGCAGTACTTC,CASSSTGVGEQYF
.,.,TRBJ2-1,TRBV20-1,TGCAGTGCTAGCCTCGGGACTGGAGGATACTACAATGAGCAGTTCTTC,CSASLGTGGYYNEQFF
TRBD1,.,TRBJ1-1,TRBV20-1,TGCAGTGCTAGAGATCAGACAGGGGGTTTCACTGAAGCTTTCTTT,CSARDQTGGFTEAFF
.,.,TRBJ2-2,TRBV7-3,TGTGCCAGCACCCCGACAGATAACACCGGGGAGCTGTTTTTT,CASTPTDNTGELFF
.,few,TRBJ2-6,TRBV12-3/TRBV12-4,TGTGCCAGCGGTTTGGGCAGCTACTCTGGGGCCAACGTCCTGACTTTC,CASGLGSYSGANVLTF
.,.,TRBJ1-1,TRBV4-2,TGTGCCAGCAGCCAAGAGACCGGGAGGAGCACTGAAGCTTTCTTT,CASSQETGRSTEAFF